This note documents a single T cell receptor beta chain sequence. Germline loops: CDR1 SGHAT, CDR2 FQNNGV. V lost 2 bases, J lost 4 bases, and 15 bases lay in between. CDR3 length: 16 amino acids. The data originate from a study of blood T cell repertoires in COVID-19. At the level of the study: Some COVID-19 samples were acute and others convalescent; all came from the United States, Italy and Spain. From T cells, B-cell-depleted T cells, or PBMCs came the material, which was cDNA or gDNA.

Profiling relied on immunoSEQ multiplex PCR, and the TCRdb table lists in-frame clones only, not all of them. Of approximately 270,000 clones in the sample, around 88% were seen once. The V gene is TRBV11-2, the J gene TRBJ1-3; D remains unclear. Sequencing was done on a sample of peripheral blood. The clonotype was recovered from a man between 25 and 39 years old with acute or convalescent COVID-19. Written as DNA, the CDR3 is TGTGCCAGCAGCTTATATGAGGGTAGTGTCGGAAACACCATATATTTT. This sequence encodes CASSLYEGSVGNTIYF.